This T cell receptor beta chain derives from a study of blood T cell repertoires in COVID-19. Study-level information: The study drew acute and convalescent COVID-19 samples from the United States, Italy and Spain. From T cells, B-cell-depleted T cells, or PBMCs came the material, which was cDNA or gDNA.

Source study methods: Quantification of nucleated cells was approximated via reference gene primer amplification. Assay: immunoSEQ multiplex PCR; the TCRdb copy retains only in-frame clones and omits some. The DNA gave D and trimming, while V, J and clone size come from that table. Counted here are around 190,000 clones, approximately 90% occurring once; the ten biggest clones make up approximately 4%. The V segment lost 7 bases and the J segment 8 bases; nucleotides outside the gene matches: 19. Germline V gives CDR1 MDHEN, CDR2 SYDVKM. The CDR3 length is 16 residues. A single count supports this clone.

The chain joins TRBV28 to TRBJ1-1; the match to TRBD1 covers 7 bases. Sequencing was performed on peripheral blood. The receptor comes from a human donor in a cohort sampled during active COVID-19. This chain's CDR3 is CASTGNRGTEGREAFF. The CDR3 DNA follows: TGTGCCAGCACAGGTAATCGGGGGACAGAAGGGAGAGAAGCTTTCTTT.